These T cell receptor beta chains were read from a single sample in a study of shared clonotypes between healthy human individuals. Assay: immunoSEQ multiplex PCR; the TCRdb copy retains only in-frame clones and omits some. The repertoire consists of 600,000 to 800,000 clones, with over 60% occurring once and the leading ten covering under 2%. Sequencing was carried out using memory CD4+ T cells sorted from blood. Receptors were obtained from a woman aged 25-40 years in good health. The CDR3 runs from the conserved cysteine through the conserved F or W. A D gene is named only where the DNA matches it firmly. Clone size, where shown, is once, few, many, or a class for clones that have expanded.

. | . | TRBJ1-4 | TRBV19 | TGTGCCAGTGGGGACGGCCCTAAAGAAAAACTGTTTTTT | CASGDGPKEKLFF
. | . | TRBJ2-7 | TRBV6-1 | TGTGCCGCGGCAAGGGGTGAGCAGTACTTC | CAAARGEQYF
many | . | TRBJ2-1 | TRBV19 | TGTGCCAGTAGTGGCCGGACTCTCCACCGGTACAATGAGCAGTTCTTC | CASSGRTLHRYNEQFF
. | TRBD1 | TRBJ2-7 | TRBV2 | TGTGCCAGCAGTGGACAGGGCACGTCCGAGCAGTACTTC | CASSGQGTSEQYF
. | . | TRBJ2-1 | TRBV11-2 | TGTGCCAGCAGCTCACGGGTCTACAATGAGCAGTTCTTC | CASSSRVYNEQFF
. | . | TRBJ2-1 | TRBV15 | TGTGCCACCAGCAGAGGGGGTATCCTGGGGAATGAGCAGTTCTTC | CATSRGGILGNEQFF
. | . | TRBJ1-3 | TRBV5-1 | TGCGCCAGCAGCAGGGCCGAGGTTGGAAACACCATATATTTT | CASSRAEVGNTIYF
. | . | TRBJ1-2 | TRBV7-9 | TGTGCCAGCAGTCAAGTCAACTATGGCTACACCTTC | CASSQVNYGYTF
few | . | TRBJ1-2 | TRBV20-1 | TGCAGTGCAGTTTACAGTGAGGGCTACACCTTC | CSAVYSEGYTF
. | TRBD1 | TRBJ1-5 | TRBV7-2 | TGTGCCAGCAGCCCGAGACAGGGATTTAGTCAGCCCCAGCATTTT | CASSPRQGFSQPQHF
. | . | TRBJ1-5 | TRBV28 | TGTGCCAGCAGTTTATGGGGGCAAGGCAATCAGCCCCAGCATTTT | CASSLWGQGNQPQHF
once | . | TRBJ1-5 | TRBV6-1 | TGTGCCAGCAGTGAATTTCGAGGGGCAGGCAATCAGCCCCAGCATTTT | CASSEFRGAGNQPQHF
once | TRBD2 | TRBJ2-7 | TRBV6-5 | TGTGCCAGCAGTTACGGTCTAGCGGGAAGTTACGAGCAGTACTTC | CASSYGLAGSYEQYF
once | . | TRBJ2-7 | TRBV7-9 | TGTGCCAGCAGCTTAGGGATAGCCTACGAGCAGTACTTC | CASSLGIAYEQYF
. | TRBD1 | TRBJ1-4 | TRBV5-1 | TGCGCCAGCAGCTTTACAGGGGGCGCTTCCCCTCCCGCTTTT | CASSFTGGASPPAF
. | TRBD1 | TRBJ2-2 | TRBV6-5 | TGTGCCAGCAGGTACAGGACAGGGGACACCGGGGAGCTGTTTTTT | CASRYRTGDTGELFF
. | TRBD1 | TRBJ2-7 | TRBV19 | TGTGCCAGTAGCCGGACAGGGGGCGCCTACGAGCAGTACTTC | CASSRTGGAYEQYF
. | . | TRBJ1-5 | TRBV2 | TGTGCCAGCAGTGCAGAGAATCAGCCCCAGCATTTT | CASSAENQPQHF
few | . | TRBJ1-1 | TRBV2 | TGTGCCAGCAGGCCCCGGGGGGGAATGAACACTGAAGCTTTCTTT | CASRPRGGMNTEAFF
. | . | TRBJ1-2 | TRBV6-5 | TGTGCCAGCAGTTCCCGAATGGGATATGGCTACACCTTC | CASSSRMGYGYTF
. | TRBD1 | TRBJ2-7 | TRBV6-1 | TGTGCCAGCAGTGAACAGCCAGGGGGAAGCTCCTACGAGCAGTACTTC | CASSEQPGGSSYEQYF
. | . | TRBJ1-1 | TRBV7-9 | TGTGCCATTGGGGGGAACACTGAAGCTTTCTTT | CAIGGNTEAFF
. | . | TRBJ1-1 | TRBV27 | TGTGCCAGCACTTCACCCGGACAGTGGACTGAAGCTTTCTTT | CASTSPGQWTEAFF
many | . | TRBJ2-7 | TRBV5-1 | TGCGCCAGCAGCGGGGGGGCGTCAACCGACTCCTACGAGCAGTACTTC | CASSGGASTDSYEQYF
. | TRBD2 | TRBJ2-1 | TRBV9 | TGTGCCAGCAGGTCTAGCGGGAGGCGAAATTCCTACAATGAGCAGTTCTTC | CASRSSGRRNSYNEQFF
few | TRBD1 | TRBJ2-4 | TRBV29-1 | TGCAGCGTTTCGACAGGGGCGTTCGCCAAAAACATTCAGTACTTC | CSVSTGAFAKNIQYF
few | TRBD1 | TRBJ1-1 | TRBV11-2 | TGTGCCAGCAGCTTATACCTGACAGGGGGGAACACTGAAGCTTTCTTT | CASSLYLTGGNTEAFF
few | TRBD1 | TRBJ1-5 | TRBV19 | TGTGCCAGCGGGGACAGGGGTTCTCAGCCCCAGCATTTT | CASGDRGSQPQHF
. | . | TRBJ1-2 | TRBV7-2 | TGTGCCAGCAGCTCAAGAAGCTATGGCTACACCTTC | CASSSRSYGYTF
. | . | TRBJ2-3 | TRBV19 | TGTGCCAGTAGGAGGGTGCTGGGCTACACAGATACGCAGTATTTT | CASRRVLGYTDTQYF
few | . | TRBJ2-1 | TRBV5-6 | TGTGCCAGCAGCTCCCACAGGGCCTCGGACTACAATGAGCAGTTCTTC | CASSSHRASDYNEQFF
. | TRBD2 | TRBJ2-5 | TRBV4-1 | TGCGCCAGCAGCAAGTACCTAGCGGGCGGAGAAAGCCAAGAGACCCAGTACTTC | CASSKYLAGGESQETQYF
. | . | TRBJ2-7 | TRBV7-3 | TGTGCCAGCAGCTTAGATCTTCTCCGGGAGCAGTACTTC | CASSLDLLREQYF
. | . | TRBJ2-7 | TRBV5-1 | TGCGCCAGCAGCATTTCAGGCCCCTACGAGCAGTACTTC | CASSISGPYEQYF
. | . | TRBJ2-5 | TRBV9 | TGTGCCAGCAGCGCCACTCCGTTGAACCAAGAGACCCAGTACTTC | CASSATPLNQETQYF
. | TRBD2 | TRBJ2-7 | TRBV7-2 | TGTGCCAGCAGATCGACTAGCGGGATGGGCGAGCAGTACTTC | CASRSTSGMGEQYF
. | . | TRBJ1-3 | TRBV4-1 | TGCGCCAGCAGCCAAGGCCTCTCTGGAAACACCATATATTTT | CASSQGLSGNTIYF
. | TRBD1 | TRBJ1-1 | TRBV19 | TGTGCCAGTGGGACAGGGAACACTGAAGCTTTCTTT | CASGTGNTEAFF
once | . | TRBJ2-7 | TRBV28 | TGTGCCAGCAGTTTATATCGTCGGTACGGCGGTGGAGCCGAGCAGTACTTC | CASSLYRRYGGGAEQYF
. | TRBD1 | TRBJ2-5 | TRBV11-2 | TGTGCCAGCAGCGGACAGGGTAACAGGGAGACCCAGTACTTC | CASSGQGNRETQYF
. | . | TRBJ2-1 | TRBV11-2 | TGTGCCAGCAGCCCTCGGGGGGCAGTTTTATCCTACAATGAGCAGTTCTTC | CASSPRGAVLSYNEQFF
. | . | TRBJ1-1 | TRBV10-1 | TGCGCCAGCAGCCAGGGGACGGGGGCTGGAACTGAAGCTTTCTTT | CASSQGTGAGTEAFF
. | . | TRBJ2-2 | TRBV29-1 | TGCAGCGTTTCCTTTCAAGACACCGGGGAGCTGTTTTTT | CSVSFQDTGELFF
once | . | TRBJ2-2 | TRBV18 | TGTGCCAGCTCACCCTTCCCTGGGGGCGCCGACGGGAACACCGGGGAGCTGTTTTTT | CASSPFPGGADGNTGELFF
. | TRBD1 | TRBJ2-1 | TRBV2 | TGTGCCAGCACCCTCCGGACAGGGGGGTCCTACAATGAGCAGTTCTTC | CASTLRTGGSYNEQFF
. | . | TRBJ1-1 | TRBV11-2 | TGTGCCAGCAGCCGATTCGAACAGGGTGAAGCTTTCTTT | CASSRFEQGEAFF
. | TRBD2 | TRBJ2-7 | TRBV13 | TGTGCCAGCAGCTCACTAGCGGGGCCATTGGGCGAGCAGTACTTC | CASSSLAGPLGEQYF
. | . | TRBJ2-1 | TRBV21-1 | TGTGCCAGCAGCAAAGCTAGCGGGAGGGACAATGAGCAGTTCTTC | CASSKASGRDNEQFF
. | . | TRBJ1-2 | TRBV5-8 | TGTGCCAGCAGCCAGGTTGAGGCGCCTACCTATGGCTACACCTTC | CASSQVEAPTYGYTF
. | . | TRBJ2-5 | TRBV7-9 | TGTGCCAGCAGACATTGGACATCCCCCCAAGAGACCCAGTACTTC | CASRHWTSPQETQYF
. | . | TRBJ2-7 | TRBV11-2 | TGTGCCAGCAGCTTAGCCGCTATATCCTCCTACGAGCAGTACTTC | CASSLAAISSYEQYF
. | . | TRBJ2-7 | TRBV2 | TGTGCCAGCAGGCCGGAAACCTACGAGCAGTACTTC | CASRPETYEQYF
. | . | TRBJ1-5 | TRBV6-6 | TGTGCCAGCAGTTACTCAGCGGCAGCTTACAATCAGCCCCAGCATTTT | CASSYSAAAYNQPQHF
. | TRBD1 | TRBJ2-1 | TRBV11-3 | TGTGCCAGCAGCCGGACAGGGGAGCAGTTCTTC | CASSRTGEQFF